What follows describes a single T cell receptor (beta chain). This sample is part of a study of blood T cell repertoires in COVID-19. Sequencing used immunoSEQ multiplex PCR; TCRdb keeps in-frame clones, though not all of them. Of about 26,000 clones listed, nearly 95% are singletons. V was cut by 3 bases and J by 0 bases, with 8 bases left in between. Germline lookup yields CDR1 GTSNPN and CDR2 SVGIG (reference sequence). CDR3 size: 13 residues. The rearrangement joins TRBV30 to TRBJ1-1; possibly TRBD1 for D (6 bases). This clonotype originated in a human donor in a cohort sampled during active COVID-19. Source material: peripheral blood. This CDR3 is CAWRGTLNTEAFF. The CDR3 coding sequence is TGTGCCTGGAGGGGGACACTGAACACTGAAGCTTTCTTT. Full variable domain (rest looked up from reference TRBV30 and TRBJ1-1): SQTIHQWPATLVQPVGSPLSLECTVEGTSNPNLYWYRQAAGRGLQLLFYSVGIGQISSEVPQNLSASRPQDRQFILSSKKLLLSDSGFYLCAWRGTLNTEAFFGQGTRLTVV.